The 26 T cell receptor beta chains reported below all come from one sample, sequenced in a study of shared clonotypes between healthy human individuals. This table comes from immunoSEQ multiplex PCR, and its TCRdb copy is limited to in-frame clones, with some not included. The table lists some 350,000 clones, 74% of them singletons, with 10% in the top ten. Sequencing used memory CD4+ T cells sorted from blood. Subset noted: CD45RA-negative fraction. The receptor set was obtained from a man aged 25-40 years in good health.

This clone was found once. The rearrangement uses TRBV2 and TRBJ2-1; D might be TRBD1 (6 bases). This CDR3 comprises 16 residues. CDR1 and CDR2 from the germline V gene are SNHLY and FYNNEI. V was clipped by 3 bases and J by 2 bases, with 14 bases between them. As DNA, the CDR3 is TGTGCCAGCAGTGATCTATCGGGGACAACCTACAATGAGCAGTTCTTC. This encodes CASSDLSGTTYNEQFF.

The V gene is TRBV5-5, the J gene TRBJ2-2, with D unresolved. Germline V lookup: CDR1 SGHKS, CDR2 YYEKEE (reference sequence). The CDR3 contains 14 residues. Between the trimmed V and J ends, which lost 6 bases and 1 base, there was a span of 10 bases. This CDR3 is CASKNSENTGELFF. The DNA of the CDR3 is TGTGCCAGCAAAAACAGCGAGAACACCGGGGAGCTGTTTTTT.

To note about this clone: Germline is not matched at one junction end, which may reflect a read error. The rearrangement links TRBV7-6 to TRBJ2-1; 10 nucleotides agree with TRBD2. The CDR3 spans 13 residues. Germline values: CDR1 SGHVS, CDR2 FNYEAQ. The CDR3 DNA reads TGTGCCAGCAGCTTATCAGCGGGAGGGGCCTCGGTCTTC. It yields the protein CASSLSAGGASVF.

The V call is TRBV7-9, the J call TRBJ1-4; D not certain. The V gene lost 1 base and the J gene lost 8 bases, with 8 bases spanning the gap. Germline CDR1 and CDR2: SEHNR and FQNEAQ (reference sequence). The CDR3 runs 13 residues. The CDR3 sequence: CASSLVGLEKLFF. For the CDR3, the DNA is TGTGCCAGCAGCTTAGTTGGTCTCGAAAAACTGTTTTTT.

This clone was recorded a few times. This chain joins TRBV5-4 and TRBJ2-2; no definite D call. Trimming stripped 3 bases from V and 6 bases from J, with 15 bases between. This CDR3 comprises 15 residues. From germline, CDR1 is SGHNT and CDR2 YYREEE (reference sequence). The CDR3 DNA follows: TGTGCCAGCAGCTCCCGGGTGGGGAATCCCGGGGAGCTGTTTTTT. Amino acid sequence: CASSSRVGNPGELFF.

This clone has at least ten counts. Distinct nucleotide sequences in the sample also encode this CDR3. V usage is TRBV5-1 and J usage is TRBJ2-1; 11 bases are shared with TRBD2. J was trimmed by 3 bases and V by 2 bases; bases with no gene match: 4. Germline V gene lookup returns CDR1 SGHRS and CDR2 YFSETQ. This CDR3 is 16 amino acids long. This chain's CDR3 is CASSLLAGDGYNEQFF. The CDR3 DNA sequence: TGCGCCAGCAGCTTACTAGCGGGAGATGGCTACAATGAGCAGTTCTTC.

The chain links TRBV4-1 to TRBJ2-3, with 11 bases aligning to TRBD1. Germline V lookup: CDR1 MGHRA, CDR2 YSYEKL. V was pared by 6 bases and J by 4 bases, with 6 bases of the junction left unmatched. The CDR3 extends over 15 amino acids. The CDR3 nucleotides read TGCGCCAGCAGACCGGGACAGGGGGTGGCAGATACGCAGTATTTT. It is translated as CASRPGQGVADTQYF.

Notes on this clone: Other DNA variants within this sample encode the same CDR3. The V and J genes are TRBV9 and TRBJ1-1; TRBD1 matches at 8 bases. The germline V gene has CDR1 SGDLS and CDR2 YYNGEE. This CDR3 has 14 residues. V shed 4 bases and J 1 base; nucleotides not matched to a gene: 3. The CDR3 is CASSFGQGNTEAFF. CDR3 DNA: TGTGCCAGCAGCTTTGGACAGGGGAACACTGAAGCTTTCTTT.

The V gene is TRBV5-1, the J gene TRBJ2-5; TRBD1 matches 7 bases. CDR1 and CDR2 from the germline V gene are SGHRS and YFSETQ. Losses at the gene ends were 1 base for V and 2 bases for J; bases not matched to a gene: 5. The CDR3 runs 15 residues. CDR3 in amino acids: CASSLRGPGQETQYF. The CDR3 DNA follows: TGCGCCAGCAGCTTGAGGGGGCCGGGGCAAGAGACCCAGTACTTC.

The rearrangement links TRBV29-1 to TRBJ2-3; D may be TRBD1 or TRBD2 (5 bases each). CDR1 SQVTM and CDR2 ANQGSEA come from the germline V gene. There are 11 residues in the CDR3. The CDR3 DNA sequence: TGCGGGGGAGCCGGGACAGATACGCAGTATTTT. It translates to CGGAGTDTQYF.

V usage is TRBV18 and J usage is TRBJ2-5; TRBD1 matches 9 bases. The CDR3 has 16 residues. Germline V gives CDR1 KGHSH, CDR2 LQKENI. V was pared by 3 bases and J by 0 bases, with 5 bases of the junction left unmatched. This chain's CDR3 is CASSPGTGSNQETQYF. The CDR3 DNA is TGTGCCAGCTCACCCGGGACAGGGAGTAACCAAGAGACCCAGTACTTC.

The CDR3 loop is CASTRDSVAPQHF. The CDR3 region has the DNA TGTGCCAGCACGCGGGACTCCGTTGCGCCCCAGCATTTT. The chain recombines TRBV2 with TRBJ1-5; possible D gene TRBD1, 5 bases. The CDR3 runs to 13 residues. V was pared by 7 bases and J by 9 bases, with 16 bases between. CDR1 is SNHLY and CDR2 is FYNNEI in the germline V gene.

This rearrangement joins TRBV28 to TRBJ1-2; D gene uncertain. Trimming removed 5 bases from V and 0 bases from J, with 10 bases in between. Germline CDR1 is MDHEN and CDR2 is SYDVKM. CDR3 length: 14 amino acids. The DNA for the CDR3 is TGTGCCAGCAGTGGACGGAGCCCTAACTATGGCTACACCTTC. This codes for CASSGRSPNYGYTF.

This sequence joins TRBV5-1 and TRBJ2-7; D not resolved. V gave up 4 bases and J gave up 0 bases, with 14 bases separating them. Germline V gene data show CDR1 as SGHRS and CDR2 as YFSETQ. The CDR3 totals 15 residues. In DNA form, the CDR3 reads TGCGCCAGCAGCCCGGACCCCAAACCCTCCTACGAGCAGTACTTC. Amino acid sequence: CASSPDPKPSYEQYF.

The V and J genes are TRBV28 and TRBJ1-5; possibly TRBD1 for D (5 bases). The CDR3 consists of 14 residues. Trimming removed 3 bases at V and 6 bases at J, with 12 bases between. Germline V CDR1 and CDR2: MDHEN, SYDVKM. The CDR3 reads CASSFRAGSQPQHF. The CDR3 DNA is TGTGCCAGCAGTTTTCGGGCAGGGAGTCAGCCCCAGCATTTT.

V is TRBV18 and J is TRBJ2-7, with D possibly called TRBD1 or TRBD2 (5 bases each). The V and J ends lost 6 bases and 2 bases respectively, with 8 bases between them. Germline values: CDR1 KGHSH, CDR2 LQKENI. The CDR3 contains 12 residues. CDR3 residues: CASSTGPYEQYF. Here the CDR3 DNA reads TGTGCCAGCTCCACGGGACCCTACGAGCAGTACTTC. The full variable domain, its missing parts supplied by reference TRBV18 and TRBJ2-7, is NAGVMQNPRHLVRRRGQEARLRCSPMKGHSHVYWYRQLPEEGLKFMVYLQKENIIDESGMPKERFSAEFPKEGPSILRIQQVVRGDSAAYFCASSTGPYEQYFGPGTRLTVT.

The genes are TRBV5-1 and TRBJ2-2; tentative D call: TRBD2 (6 bases). CDR1 and CDR2 (germline): SGHRS, YFSETQ. V lost 5 bases and J lost 7, with 12 bases in between. This CDR3 is 13 amino acids long. CDR3 nucleotide sequence: TGCGCCAGCAGGGAGGGAGCCGTCGGGGAGCTGTTTTTT. It specifies CASREGAVGELFF.

The V gene is TRBV5-1, the J gene TRBJ2-7, with a weak D call TRBD1 (7 bases). CDR1 is SGHRS and CDR2 is YFSETQ in the germline V gene. V lost 0 bases, J lost 5 bases, and 12 bases lay in between. The CDR3 contains 14 residues. CDR3 sequence reads: CASSLEQGGDEQYF. The CDR3 nucleotides read TGCGCCAGCAGCTTGGAGCAGGGGGGTGACGAGCAGTACTTC.

This clone has just a few counts. V is TRBV6-5 and J is TRBJ1-1; D is undetermined. Between the trimmed V and J ends, which lost 2 bases and 1 base, there was a span of 2 bases. The CDR3 totals 12 residues. Germline loops: CDR1 MNHEY, CDR2 SVGAGI. CDR3 residues: CASSYKNTEAFF. CDR3 coding DNA: TGTGCCAGCAGTTACAAGAACACTGAAGCTTTCTTT.

Details on this clone: The junction departs from the called germline gene at one end, perhaps through a read error. The chain links TRBV9 to TRBJ2-1, with a tentative D call TRBD1 (6 bases). CDR1 and CDR2 (germline): SGDLS, YYNGEE. The CDR3 covers 13 residues. The CDR3 bases are TGTGCCAGCAGCGTAGCGGCTTTGACAGGCGTGGTCTTC. Translated, it gives CASSVAALTGVVF.

For this clone: One base away lies a much larger clone, so this may be a sequencing read error. CDR3 region: CASSLSGNEQFF. The CDR3 coding sequence is TGTGCCAGCAGCTTATCTGGTAATGAGCAGTTCTTC. The chain carries TRBV7-9 and TRBJ2-1; D unresolved. The length of the CDR3 is 12 residues. Germline V gene data show CDR1 as SEHNR and CDR2 as FQNEAQ (reference sequence). The ends were cut back, 2 bases at V and 7 bases at J, with 6 bases in the middle.

J is TRBJ2-1 and V is TRBV2, with TRBD1 as a possible D gene (5 bases). V was shortened by 4 bases and J by 10 bases, with 11 bases between the two germline ends. The CDR3 is 12 amino acids. CDR1 and CDR2 (germline): SNHLY, FYNNEI. CDR3 region: CASSVRQGEQFF. CDR3 coding DNA: TGTGCCAGCAGTGTAAGGCAGGGAGAGCAGTTCTTC.

The gene calls are TRBV5-5 and TRBJ1-5, with D perhaps TRBD1 (6 bases). Germline lookup yields CDR1 SGHKS and CDR2 YYEKEE (reference sequence). V was clipped by 0 bases and J by 6 bases, with 13 bases between them. The CDR3 is 15 amino acids. The CDR3 here is CASSLVPGAGQPQHF. The CDR3 nucleotides read TGTGCCAGCAGCTTGGTTCCGGGGGCCGGTCAGCCCCAGCATTTT. Looking up the rest from reference TRBV5-5 and TRBJ1-5 gives the full variable domain: DAGVTQSPTHLIKTRGQQVTLRCSPISGHKSVSWYQQVLGQGPQFIFQYYEKEERGRGNFPDRFSARQFPNYSSELNVNALLLGDSALYLCASSLVPGAGQPQHFGDGTRLSIL.

In its sample, this clone was seen many times. The chain recombines TRBV6-6 with TRBJ2-3; 11 nucleotides line up with TRBD2. The CDR3 has 16 residues. Germline lookup yields CDR1 MNHNY and CDR2 SVGAGI (reference sequence). The V and J ends lost 6 bases and 4 bases, in that order; junction bases with no gene match: 9. The CDR3 DNA sequence: TGTGCCAGCAGCCCCCTAGCGGGAGGTGTATCAGATACGCAGTATTTT. Amino acid sequence: CASSPLAGGVSDTQYF.

The genes are TRBV5-1 and TRBJ2-7, with D possibly being TRBD1 or TRBD2 (5 bases each). CDR1 and CDR2 (germline): SGHRS, YFSETQ. Trimming shortened V by 7 bases and J by 0 bases, and 14 bases separated the two germline ends. CDR3 length equals 14 residues. In nucleotides, the CDR3 is TGCGCCAGCCGACCGGGGCCTACCTCCTACGAGCAGTACTTC. Translating gives CASRPGPTSYEQYF.

The rearrangement joins TRBV28 to TRBJ2-2; D is possibly TRBD1 (5 bases). The germline CDR1 and CDR2 sequences are MDHEN and SYDVKM. V gave up 2 bases and J gave up 4 bases, with 11 bases separating them. The CDR3 sequence is 15 residues long. In nucleotides, the CDR3 is TGTGCCAGCAGTTTAAGGAAGGGGATCACCGGGGAGCTGTTTTTT. It is translated as CASSLRKGITGELFF.